The clone carrying this T cell receptor beta chain was observed a handful of times. The sample carries other DNA sequences with the same CDR3. The data originate from a study of blood T cell repertoires in COVID-19. Study in general: The United States, Italy and Spain supplied acute and convalescent COVID-19 samples. Sources were T cells, B-cell-depleted T cells, or PBMCs; the material itself was cDNA or gDNA.

This CDR3 is built from 13 residues. CDR1 is SGHRS and CDR2 is YFSETQ in the germline V gene. Trimming took 6 bases from V and 3 from J; bases not matched to a gene: 3. The table came from immunoSEQ multiplex PCR; TCRdb's copy has only in-frame clones and leaves some out. The table shows 30,000 to 35,000 clones, with 65% to 85% occurring only once. Patients from Seattle were sampled longitudinally, starting during active infection. The receptor's source is a man between 70 and 80 years old with COVID-19, enrolled during active disease. The gene calls are TRBV5-1 and TRBJ2-1; 7 bases fit TRBD1. The sequenced sample was peripheral blood. The DNA of the CDR3 is TGCGCCAGCACCCGGGACAGCTACAATGAGCAGTTCTTC. It translates to CASTRDSYNEQFF.